Described below is a single T cell receptor (beta chain) sequence and its context. The antigen remains undetermined. RNA was extracted from bulk tissue without any cell sorting. This record comes from a study of tumor and adjacent non-tumor tissue in lung cancer. Whole-study context: The cohort had about twelve adenocarcinoma, a couple of squamous cell and 1 small cell patients.

There are 17 residues in the CDR3. V lost 9 bases to trimming and J lost 15 bases; unmatched junction nucleotides: 26. Germline values: CDR1 MNHNY, CDR2 SVGAGI (reference sequence). A modified ARM-PCR protocol with three rounds of nested PCR amplified TCRbeta. MiXCR, applied by TCRdb to the multiplex PCR reads, yields one record per CDR3 protein. The sample has about 110,000 distinct CDR3 sequences, 84% seen once. Points from the study as a whole: TCR diversity was significantly greater in tumor than normal lung tissue.

The sample was lung tumor tissue. This rearrangement joins TRBV6-6 to TRBJ2-3, with 11 bases identical to TRBD2. The origin of this receptor is a man aged 65-85 years with non-small cell lung cancer. The CDR3 DNA reads as TGTGCCAGGAGGCCCAATCCGGGACTAGCGGAAGCAGATACGCGATATTTT. The encoded protein is CARRPNPGLAEADTRYF.